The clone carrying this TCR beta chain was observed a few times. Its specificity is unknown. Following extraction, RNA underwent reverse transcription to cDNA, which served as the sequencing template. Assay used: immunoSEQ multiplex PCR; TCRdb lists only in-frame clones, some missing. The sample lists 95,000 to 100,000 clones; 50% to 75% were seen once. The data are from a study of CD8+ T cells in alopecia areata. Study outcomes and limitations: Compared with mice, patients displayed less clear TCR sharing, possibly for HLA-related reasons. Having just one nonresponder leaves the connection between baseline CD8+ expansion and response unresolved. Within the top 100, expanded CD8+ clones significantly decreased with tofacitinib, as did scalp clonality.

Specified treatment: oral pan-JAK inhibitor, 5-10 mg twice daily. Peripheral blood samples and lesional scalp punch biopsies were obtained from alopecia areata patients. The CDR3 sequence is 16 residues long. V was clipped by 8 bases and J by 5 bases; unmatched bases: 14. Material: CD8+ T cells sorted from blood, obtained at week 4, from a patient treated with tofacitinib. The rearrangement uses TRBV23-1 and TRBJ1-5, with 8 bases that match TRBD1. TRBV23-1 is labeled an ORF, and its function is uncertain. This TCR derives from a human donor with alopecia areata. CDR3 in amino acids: CASVPRGPVVDQPQHF. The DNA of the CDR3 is TGCGCCAGCGTCCCCAGGGGGCCGGTAGTAGATCAGCCCCAGCATTTT.